This T cell receptor beta chain came from a study of T cells in localized non-small cell lung cancer. The data were produced by immunoSEQ multiplex PCR, yet TCRdb's version contains in-frame clones alone and is incomplete. The data contain fewer than 12,000 clones, just under 50% of them singletons. Study-wide results and limits: Greater T cell density in blood accompanied longer overall survival.

In its sample, this clone was seen a few times. Antigen: not known. Germline V gene sequence: CDR1 MNHGY, CDR2 SAAAGT. The CDR3 extends over 16 amino acids. V lost 6 bases to trimming and J lost 1 base, with 16 bases between them. The sequence was collected from a woman aged 40-70 years with stage II squamous cell lung carcinoma. The chain employs TRBV6-8 and TRBJ1-5, with D uncertain. Source: lymph node tissue, taken before any cancer treatment. CDR3: CASSQDRLGSNQPQHF. DNA of the CDR3: TGTGCCAGCAGCCAAGACCGGTTGGGCAGCAATCAGCCCCAGCATTTT.